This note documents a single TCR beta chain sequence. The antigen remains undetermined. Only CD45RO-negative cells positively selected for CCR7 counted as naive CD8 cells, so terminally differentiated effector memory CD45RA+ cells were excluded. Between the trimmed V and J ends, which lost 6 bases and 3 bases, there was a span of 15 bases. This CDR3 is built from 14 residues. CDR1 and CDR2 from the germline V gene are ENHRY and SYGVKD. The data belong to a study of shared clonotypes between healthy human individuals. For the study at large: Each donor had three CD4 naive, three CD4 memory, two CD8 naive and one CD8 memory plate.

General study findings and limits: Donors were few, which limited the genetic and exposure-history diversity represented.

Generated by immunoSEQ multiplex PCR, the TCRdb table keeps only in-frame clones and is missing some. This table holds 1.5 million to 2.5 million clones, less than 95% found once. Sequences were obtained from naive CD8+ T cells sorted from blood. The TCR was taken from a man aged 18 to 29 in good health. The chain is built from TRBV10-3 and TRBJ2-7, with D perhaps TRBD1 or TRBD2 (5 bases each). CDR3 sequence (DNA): TGTGCCATCAGCCCTGGGACGGTCCTCTACGAGCAGTACTTC. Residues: CAISPGTVLYEQYF.